These T cell receptor beta chains were read from a single sample in a study of T cell responses to AZD1222 COVID-19 vaccine. Sequencing was performed with immunoSEQ multiplex PCR; in TCRdb, only in-frame clones are kept and a portion is missing. The sample has approximately 170,000 clones; approximately 93% are singletons. The sample was peripheral blood, taken on day 0 of AZD1222 vaccination. The origin of the receptors is an adult in good health. Each CDR3 is given with its conserved first and last residue. Fields, in order: clone size, D gene, V gene, J gene, CDR3 DNA, CDR3 protein. A D gene is named only where the DNA matches it firmly. For some rows the clone size is stated as once, few or many, or as a class when expanded; others skip it.

clone size: NA; D gene: NA; V gene: TRBV2; J gene: TRBJ1-6; CDR3 DNA: TGTGCCAGCAGTGGGGATGGGCGGCGTTCACCCCTCCACTTT; CDR3 protein: CASSGDGRRSPLHF
clone size: once; D gene: NA; V gene: TRBV19; J gene: TRBJ1-1; CDR3 DNA: TGTGCCAGTAGAGGGCGAGGCGATGACACTGAAGCTTTCTTT; CDR3 protein: CASRGRGDDTEAFF
clone size: NA; D gene: TRBD1; V gene: TRBV7-9; J gene: TRBJ1-3; CDR3 DNA: TGTGCCAGCAACGGACAGGGCCCTGGAAACACCATATATTTT; CDR3 protein: CASNGQGPGNTIYF
clone size: NA; D gene: TRBD1; V gene: TRBV7-9; J gene: TRBJ1-6; CDR3 DNA: TGTGCCAGCACCCCACGGGGTCAGGGGGATTCACCCCTCCACTTT; CDR3 protein: CASTPRGQGDSPLHF
clone size: NA; D gene: NA; V gene: TRBV10-1; J gene: TRBJ1-3; CDR3 DNA: TGCGCCAGCAGTAAGGAATCTGGAAACACCATATATTTT; CDR3 protein: CASSKESGNTIYF
clone size: NA; D gene: TRBD1; V gene: TRBV14; J gene: TRBJ1-4; CDR3 DNA: TGTGCCAGCAGCCAACCCGGACAGGGAGAAGAAGAAAAACTGTTTTTT; CDR3 protein: CASSQPGQGEEEKLFF
clone size: NA; D gene: NA; V gene: TRBV6-6; J gene: TRBJ2-7; CDR3 DNA: TGTGCCAGCTCCCCGGACATGGACTACGAGCAGTACTTC; CDR3 protein: CASSPDMDYEQYF
clone size: NA; D gene: NA; V gene: TRBV29-1; J gene: TRBJ1-1; CDR3 DNA: TGCAGCGTTATGAGACAGATTATGAACACTGAAGCTTTCTTT; CDR3 protein: CSVMRQIMNTEAFF
clone size: NA; D gene: NA; V gene: TRBV7-6; J gene: TRBJ2-2; CDR3 DNA: TGTGCCAGCAGCTTAGCCCAAAGTGGGTTGGTCGGGGAGCTGTTTTTT; CDR3 protein: CASSLAQSGLVGELFF
clone size: once; D gene: NA; V gene: TRBV19; J gene: TRBJ1-2; CDR3 DNA: TGTGCCAGTAACCGGGCCGGAGGGTGGGGCTACACCTTC; CDR3 protein: CASNRAGGWGYTF
clone size: once; D gene: NA; V gene: TRBV5-6; J gene: TRBJ2-2; CDR3 DNA: TGTGCCAGCAGCTTGGCCATCGGCGCGAACACCGGGGAGCTGTTTTTT; CDR3 protein: CASSLAIGANTGELFF
clone size: once; D gene: NA; V gene: TRBV7-8; J gene: TRBJ1-3; CDR3 DNA: TGTGCCAGCAGCCACATAGGAGGGGTGGCTGGAAACACCATATATTTT; CDR3 protein: CASSHIGGVAGNTIYF
clone size: NA; D gene: NA; V gene: TRBV3-1/TRBV3-2; J gene: TRBJ2-4; CDR3 DNA: TGTGCCAGCAGCCAAGTTTTACACCAATCCCGGGGCATTCAGTACTTC; CDR3 protein: CASSQVLHQSRGIQYF
clone size: NA; D gene: NA; V gene: TRBV29-1; J gene: TRBJ1-3; CDR3 DNA: TGCAGCGTTGAATTGGGGGGCCCTGGAAACACCATATATTTT; CDR3 protein: CSVELGGPGNTIYF
clone size: once; D gene: TRBD1; V gene: TRBV12-3/TRBV12-4; J gene: TRBJ1-1; CDR3 DNA: TGTGCCAGCAGGAACAGGGGTCGGACTGAAGCTTTCTTT; CDR3 protein: CASRNRGRTEAFF
clone size: NA; D gene: TRBD1; V gene: TRBV2; J gene: TRBJ1-1; CDR3 DNA: TGTGCCAGCAGCGAGACAGGGTTTGACACTGAAGCTTTCTTT; CDR3 protein: CASSETGFDTEAFF
clone size: NA; D gene: TRBD1; V gene: TRBV6-5; J gene: TRBJ1-3; CDR3 DNA: TGTGCCAGCAGTTTGGGACAGGGACTCACCATATATTTT; CDR3 protein: CASSLGQGLTIYF
clone size: NA; D gene: TRBD2; V gene: TRBV11-2; J gene: TRBJ2-3; CDR3 DNA: TGTGCCAGCAGCCCCCCGGGAGGGCGAACAGATACGCAGTATTTT; CDR3 protein: CASSPPGGRTDTQYF
clone size: NA; D gene: NA; V gene: TRBV18; J gene: TRBJ1-1; CDR3 DNA: TGTGCCAGCTCACCACGGGAGGACCCCGGGTCTTTCTTT; CDR3 protein: CASSPREDPGSFF
clone size: NA; D gene: NA; V gene: TRBV3-1/TRBV3-2; J gene: TRBJ2-5; CDR3 DNA: TGTGCCAGCAGACCTTGGGCCTCGGAGACCCAGTACTTC; CDR3 protein: CASRPWASETQYF
clone size: NA; D gene: NA; V gene: TRBV18; J gene: TRBJ1-2; CDR3 DNA: TGTGCCAGCTCACCAAGGGTACGGGGTGACTATGGCTACACCTTC; CDR3 protein: CASSPRVRGDYGYTF
clone size: NA; D gene: NA; V gene: TRBV11-3; J gene: TRBJ2-3; CDR3 DNA: TGTGCCAGCAGCCTAGCGAACGGTTTCACAGATACGCAGTATTTT; CDR3 protein: CASSLANGFTDTQYF
clone size: once; D gene: TRBD2; V gene: TRBV4-1; J gene: TRBJ2-1; CDR3 DNA: TGCGCCAGCAGCCAAAACGGGGGGGCCTCCAATGAGCAGTTCTTC; CDR3 protein: CASSQNGGASNEQFF
clone size: NA; D gene: NA; V gene: TRBV18; J gene: TRBJ1-1; CDR3 DNA: TGTGCCAGCTCACCACCGATGGACACTGAAGCTTTCTTT; CDR3 protein: CASSPPMDTEAFF
clone size: NA; D gene: TRBD2; V gene: TRBV2; J gene: TRBJ2-3; CDR3 DNA: TGTGCCACGGGGGGACTAGAAGATCCTACGTCTCTTGATACGCAGTATTTT; CDR3 protein: CATGGLEDPTSLDTQYF
clone size: NA; D gene: TRBD1; V gene: TRBV5-1; J gene: TRBJ2-2; CDR3 DNA: TGCGCCAGCATGGACGCAAACAGGGGAAGTAGCGGGGAGCTGTTTTTT; CDR3 protein: CASMDANRGSSGELFF
clone size: NA; D gene: TRBD1; V gene: TRBV30; J gene: TRBJ2-5; CDR3 DNA: TGTGCCTGTAGAACCGGGACAGGACTTTCAATCTTAAGCAAACCCCAAGAGACCCAGTACTTC; CDR3 protein: CACRTGTGLSILSKPQETQYF
clone size: NA; D gene: NA; V gene: TRBV10-2; J gene: TRBJ1-1; CDR3 DNA: TGCGCCAGCAGTGAGGGATACACTGAAGCTTTCTTT; CDR3 protein: CASSEGYTEAFF
clone size: NA; D gene: NA; V gene: TRBV12-3/TRBV12-4; J gene: TRBJ2-1; CDR3 DNA: TGTGCCAGCAGTTTCCCCCTCCGGCAGCAGTTCTTC; CDR3 protein: CASSFPLRQQFF
clone size: NA; D gene: NA; V gene: TRBV9; J gene: TRBJ1-2; CDR3 DNA: TGTGCCAGCAGCGTTACGAATTCTGAGGGGTCCGGCTACACCTTC; CDR3 protein: CASSVTNSEGSGYTF
clone size: NA; D gene: NA; V gene: TRBV10-3; J gene: TRBJ2-7; CDR3 DNA: TGTGCCACTGAGGGGACGTCCTCCTACGAGCAGTACTTC; CDR3 protein: CATEGTSSYEQYF
clone size: NA; D gene: TRBD1; V gene: TRBV6-1; J gene: TRBJ1-2; CDR3 DNA: TGTGCCAGCAGTGACAGACAAACAGGGGGCAACCATTACTATGGCTACACCTTC; CDR3 protein: CASSDRQTGGNHYYGYTF
clone size: NA; D gene: TRBD1; V gene: TRBV5-1; J gene: TRBJ1-5; CDR3 DNA: TGCGCCAGCAGTCTCACTACAGGGGCCAATCAGCCCCAGCATTTT; CDR3 protein: CASSLTTGANQPQHF
clone size: NA; D gene: TRBD1; V gene: TRBV27; J gene: TRBJ1-1; CDR3 DNA: TGTGCCAGCAGTCCCGGGACAGGGGCCACTGAAGCTTTCTTT; CDR3 protein: CASSPGTGATEAFF
clone size: NA; D gene: NA; V gene: TRBV11-2; J gene: TRBJ2-7; CDR3 DNA: TGTGCCAGCAGCTTGCAATCGGTCCAGGGACTTCTGCACGAGCAGTACTTC; CDR3 protein: CASSLQSVQGLLHEQYF
clone size: few; D gene: NA; V gene: TRBV4-1; J gene: TRBJ2-7; CDR3 DNA: TGCGCCAGCAGCCAAGCGGGTTCCACCTACGAGCAGTACTTC; CDR3 protein: CASSQAGSTYEQYF
clone size: NA; D gene: NA; V gene: TRBV20-1; J gene: TRBJ1-1; CDR3 DNA: TGCAGTAACAGCCTCCAGGCAGAAGCTTTCTTT; CDR3 protein: CSNSLQAEAFF
clone size: NA; D gene: NA; V gene: TRBV10-2; J gene: TRBJ2-2; CDR3 DNA: TGCGCCAGCAGTGCGGATGACAGAACCGGGGAGCTGTTTTTT; CDR3 protein: CASSADDRTGELFF
clone size: NA; D gene: TRBD2; V gene: TRBV27; J gene: TRBJ2-2; CDR3 DNA: TGTGCCAGCAGTCCCCTCGGGCGGGGGGCCGATCCCGGGGAGCTGTTTTTT; CDR3 protein: CASSPLGRGADPGELFF
clone size: NA; D gene: TRBD1; V gene: TRBV3-1/TRBV3-2; J gene: TRBJ1-2; CDR3 DNA: TGTGCCAGCAGCCCACTAGCCGGGGACAGGGGGCCTTTCTACTATGGCTACACCTTC; CDR3 protein: CASSPLAGDRGPFYYGYTF
clone size: NA; D gene: TRBD1; V gene: TRBV19; J gene: TRBJ2-2; CDR3 DNA: TGTGCCAGTAGGCTGACAGGGACAGCGAACACCGGGGAGCTGTTTTTT; CDR3 protein: CASRLTGTANTGELFF
clone size: NA; D gene: NA; V gene: TRBV6-5; J gene: TRBJ1-2; CDR3 DNA: TGTGCCAGCAGTTACCGTTCGATAGGCTATGGCTACACCTTC; CDR3 protein: CASSYRSIGYGYTF
clone size: NA; D gene: TRBD1; V gene: TRBV13; J gene: TRBJ2-1; CDR3 DNA: TGTGCCAGCAGCTTTTGGGGGACAGGACCTTACAATGAGCAGTTCTTC; CDR3 protein: CASSFWGTGPYNEQFF
clone size: once; D gene: NA; V gene: TRBV27; J gene: TRBJ1-4; CDR3 DNA: TGTGCCAGCAGTTTCTGTTGTTTGGATGGGGTGCCTAATGAAAAACTGTTTTTT; CDR3 protein: CASSFCCLDGVPNEKLFF
clone size: few; D gene: NA; V gene: TRBV2; J gene: TRBJ1-1; CDR3 DNA: TGTGCCAGCAGGGGCCAGGCAGGAACTGAAGCTTTCTTT; CDR3 protein: CASRGQAGTEAFF